The source of this T cell receptor beta chain is a study of blood T cells in healthy people across ages. This clonotype was recorded a few times. Sample-barcoded 5' priming and a J-beta primer mix drove a second PCR of 7 to 11 cycles. TCRdb reanalysed the 5' RACE reads using MiXCR and keeps one entry per CDR3 protein. The repertoire consists of about 640,000 distinct CDR3 sequences, with approximately 30% occurring once and the leading ten covering around a sixth. The source material was blood. The clonotype originates from a woman aged 80 or over in good health.

The CDR3 DNA follows: TGCGCCAGCAGCTTGGAGGGACAGGGGGTACCGACTAATGAAAAACTGTTTTTT. As protein: CASSLEGQGVPTNEKLFF. The chain employs TRBV5-1 and TRBJ1-4; 11 positions match TRBD1. V gave up 0 bases and J gave up 2 bases; unmatched junction bases: 6. Per the germline V gene, CDR1 is SGHRS and CDR2 is YFSETQ. This CDR3 has 18 residues.